The 10 T cell receptor beta chains reported below all come from one sample, sequenced in a study of cytomegalovirus exposure and HLA in healthy donors. It was with 60 Vbeta and 13 Jbeta primers that the PCR ran. Generated by immunoSEQ multiplex PCR, the TCRdb table keeps only in-frame clones and is missing some. The sample contains around 97,000 clones, roughly a tenth of which appear only once. Sequencing was performed on PBMCs. The receptor set was obtained from a man aged 50 to 60 in good health and CMV-seropositive.

This chain uses TRBV7-2 with TRBJ2-2; D is possibly TRBD2 (6 bases). Germline V gene sequence: CDR1 SGHTA, CDR2 FQGNSA. Trimming removed 4 bases at V and 4 bases at J, with 13 bases between. The CDR3 is 15 residues long. CDR3 in amino acids: CASSSRWGVTGELFF. CDR3 nucleotide sequence: TGTGCCAGCAGCTCCAGGTGGGGGGTCACCGGGGAGCTGTTTTTT.

This clone was detected only a few times. This chain uses TRBV5-1 with TRBJ1-5; D perhaps matches TRBD1 (6 bases). The V gene lost 0 bases and the J gene lost 2 bases, with 9 bases spanning the gap. CDR1 is SGHRS, CDR2 YFSETQ, per germline. CDR3 length: 15 amino acids. The CDR3 sequence is CASSLASGGNQPQHF. The CDR3 DNA reads TGCGCCAGCAGCTTGGCCTCAGGGGGCAATCAGCCCCAGCATTTT.

This clone was observed a few times. This chain connects TRBV7-2 to TRBJ1-1; D not certain. The V end was cut by 2 bases, the J end by 5 bases, with 9 bases between. Germline values: CDR1 SGHTA, CDR2 FQGNSA. The CDR3 is made up of 13 amino acids. The DNA for the CDR3 is TGTGCCAGCAGCTTAAAGCGTCGTACTGAAGCTTTCTTT. Residues: CASSLKRRTEAFF.

The sample holds a few counts of this clone. This chain uses TRBV4-3 with TRBJ2-7, with TRBD1 identical over 8 bases. The length of the CDR3 is 16 residues. CDR1 and CDR2 from the germline V gene are LGHNA and YSLEER. Trimming at V came to 4 bases and at J to 0 bases, leaving 8 bases not matched to a gene. In DNA form, the CDR3 reads TGCGCCAGCAGCCTATCCGGACAGGGTCTCTCCTACGAGCAGTACTTC. This sequence encodes CASSLSGQGLSYEQYF.

This clone was counted a few times. The V call is TRBV29-1, the J call TRBJ2-7, with 10 bases aligning to TRBD1. The CDR3 sequence is 13 residues long. V shed 5 bases and J 5 bases; nucleotides not matched to a gene: 6. From germline, CDR1 is SQVTM and CDR2 ANQGSEA. CDR3 DNA sequence: TGCAGCGTTTCGACAGGGGGCTTGGACGAGCAGTACTTC. It specifies CSVSTGGLDEQYF.

This CDR3 reads CASSTTGVGNQPQHF. CDR3 sequence (DNA): TGTGCCAGCAGTACCACAGGGGTGGGCAATCAGCCCCAGCATTTT. The genes are TRBV27 and TRBJ1-5; TRBD1 aligns across 7 bases. V lost 5 bases and J lost 2; bases outside the gene matches: 6. The CDR3 is 15 residues long. Germline V CDR1 and CDR2: MNHEY, SMNVEV (reference sequence).

This clone occurred a few times. The rearrangement links TRBV2 to TRBJ2-3, with 10 bases fitting TRBD1. The CDR3 is 15 residues long. The trim removed 10 bases at V and 1 base at J, leaving 8 bases unmatched. Germline loops: CDR1 SNHLY, CDR2 FYNNEI. The CDR3 sequence: CATSLGTGGTDTQYF. Here the CDR3 DNA reads TGTGCCACCTCCCTCGGGACAGGGGGCACAGATACGCAGTATTTT.

This sequence joins TRBV4-3 and TRBJ2-1; 12 nucleotides agree with TRBD2. Per the germline V gene, CDR1 is LGHNA and CDR2 is YSLEER. J lost 13 bases, V lost 0 bases, and 10 bases had no gene match. The CDR3 runs to 16 residues. CDR3 residues: CASSQDPGASGRDQFF. The CDR3 DNA reads as TGCGCCAGCAGCCAAGACCCAGGCGCTAGCGGGAGGGACCAGTTCTTC.

The chain combines TRBV12-5 with TRBJ2-1; D uncertain. The CDR3 is made up of 14 amino acids. Trimming removed 1 base at V and 1 base at J, with 5 bases between. Germline V CDR1 and CDR2: LGHNT, FRNRAP. DNA of the CDR3: TGTGCTAGTGGTTTGGGCGAGTCCTACAATGAGCAGTTCTTC. As protein: CASGLGESYNEQFF.

The table lists this clone with a few counts. The rearrangement links TRBV19 to TRBJ2-7; D unresolved. Germline lookup yields CDR1 LNHDA and CDR2 SQIVND (reference sequence). The ends were cut back, 3 bases at V and 0 bases at J, with 6 bases in the middle. The CDR3 length is 13 residues. CDR3 sequence: CASSIVPSYEQYF. CDR3 nucleotides: TGTGCCAGTAGTATCGTCCCCTCCTACGAGCAGTACTTC.